A single sample is the source of the 23 T cell receptor beta chains below, sequenced in a study of cytomegalovirus exposure and HLA in healthy donors. PCR employed 60 Vbeta and 13 Jbeta primers. Clones were sequenced by immunoSEQ multiplex PCR, and TCRdb holds only the in-frame ones, with some missing. The data hold about 110,000 clones, with approximately 83% observed a single time. Sequenced material: PBMCs. Receptors were obtained from a man between 40 and 49 years old in good health and CMV-seronegative.

The rearrangement uses TRBV4-1 and TRBJ2-1, with 11 bases matching TRBD2. Germline CDR1 MGHRA, CDR2 YSYEKL. This CDR3 has 16 residues. V was pared by 0 bases and J by 5 bases, with 3 bases of the junction left unmatched. CDR3 in amino acids: CASSQDLAGGDNEQFF. The CDR3 DNA reads as TGCGCCAGCAGCCAAGATCTAGCGGGGGGCGACAATGAGCAGTTCTTC.

The chain has TRBV19 and TRBJ2-7; TRBD1 agrees at 8 bases. Trimming removed 1 base from V and 5 bases from J; junction bases left unmatched: 4. Per germline, CDR1 LNHDA and CDR2 SQIVND (reference sequence). The CDR3 runs to 14 residues. The CDR3: CASSIGQGADEQYF. CDR3 DNA sequence: TGTGCCAGTAGTATAGGCCAGGGGGCCGACGAGCAGTACTTC.

This clone came up once. V and J are TRBV5-6 and TRBJ2-1; D unclear. V was clipped by 4 bases and J by 0 bases, with 11 bases between them. This CDR3 comprises 15 residues. Per germline, CDR1 SGHDT and CDR2 YYEEEE. Written as DNA, the CDR3 is TGTGCCAGCAGCCCCCTGACTGGCTCCTACAATGAGCAGTTCTTC. Protein sequence: CASSPLTGSYNEQFF. Together with reference TRBV5-6 and TRBJ2-1, the CDR3 gives the full variable domain: DAGVTQSPTHLIKTRGQQVTLRCSPKSGHDTVSWYQQALGQGPQFIFQYYEEEERQRGNFPDRFSGHQFPNYSSELNVNALLLGDSALYLCASSPLTGSYNEQFFGPGTRLTVL.

The rearrangement joins TRBV29-1 to TRBJ1-3; 7 nucleotides agree with TRBD1. V lost 6 bases to trimming and J lost 3 bases; unmatched junction nucleotides: 5. Germline CDR1 is SQVTM and CDR2 is ANQGSEA. CDR3 length: 13 amino acids. The CDR3 DNA follows: TGCAGCGTGGGGGGACAGATTGGAAACACCATATATTTT. It is translated as CSVGGQIGNTIYF.

This clone was detected once. V usage is TRBV5-4 and J usage is TRBJ2-5, with 10 positions matching TRBD2. Germline CDR1 reads SGHNT; CDR2 reads YYREEE (reference sequence). The CDR3 spans 16 residues. J gave up 2 bases and V 3 bases, and 7 bases lay outside the gene matches. Here the CDR3 DNA reads TGTGCCAGCAGCTGGAAGGCGACTAGCGGGCAAGAGACCCAGTACTTC. Translating it yields CASSWKATSGQETQYF. The variable domain in full, with the rest retrieved from reference TRBV5-4 and TRBJ2-5, is ETGVTQSPTHLIKTRGQQVTLRCSSQSGHNTVSWYQQALGQGPQFIFQYYREEENGRGNFPPRFSGLQFPNYSSELNVNALELDDSALYLCASSWKATSGQETQYFGPGTRLLVL.

CDR3 protein: CASSLVGTGGLNYTF. The CDR3 DNA follows: TGTGCCAGCAGCCTAGTCGGGACAGGGGGCCTTAACTACACCTTC. The rearrangement uses TRBV14 and TRBJ1-2; 12 bases fit TRBD1. CDR1 is SGHDN, CDR2 FVKESK, per germline. The trim removed 4 bases at V and 10 bases at J, leaving 10 bases unmatched. The CDR3 is made up of 15 amino acids.

The genes are TRBV6-5 and TRBJ2-7, with 9 bases identical to TRBD1. CDR3 length: 14 residues. Germline V gives CDR1 MNHEY, CDR2 SVGAGI. The trim removed 8 bases at V and 3 bases at J, leaving 8 bases unmatched. The CDR3 sequence: CASSLWTGVYEQYF. Written as DNA, the CDR3 is TGTGCCAGCTCCCTTTGGACAGGGGTCTACGAGCAGTACTTC.

This chain connects TRBV6-5 to TRBJ1-1, with D unresolved. This CDR3 has 13 residues. Germline loops: CDR1 MNHEY, CDR2 SVGAGI. The V end was cut by 7 bases, the J end by 0 bases, with 9 bases between. DNA of the CDR3: TGTGCCAGCAAAGGTGAGGTGAACACTGAAGCTTTCTTT. Translating it yields CASKGEVNTEAFF.

J is TRBJ2-5 and V is TRBV7-2; 10 nucleotides agree with TRBD1. This CDR3 is built from 16 residues. J was trimmed by 2 bases and V by 1 base; bases with no gene match: 4. Germline CDR1 reads SGHTA; CDR2 reads FQGNSA. The CDR3 nucleotides are TGTGCCAGCAGCTTAGGGGACAGGGGTTGGCAAGAGACCCAGTACTTC. Residues: CASSLGDRGWQETQYF.

The chain joins TRBV4-3 to TRBJ1-2; possible D gene TRBD1, 6 bases. The CDR3 loop spans 17 amino acids. Germline-derived CDR1 and CDR2 are LGHNA and YSLEER. In DNA form, the CDR3 reads TGCACGCGAGCCAAGAATCCGGCGGGGGCGGGAGACTATGGCTACACCTTC. This sequence encodes CTRAKNPAGAGDYGYTF.

The chain employs TRBV2 and TRBJ2-7; 8 nucleotides align to TRBD1. The CDR3 sequence is 13 residues long. J gave up 4 bases and V 6 bases, and 5 bases lay outside the gene matches. CDR1 SNHLY and CDR2 FYNNEI come from the germline V gene. The CDR3: CASSLRTGYEQYF. The CDR3 nucleotides read TGTGCCAGCAGCCTAAGGACAGGGTACGAGCAGTACTTC.

This clone was detected a few times. The chain couples TRBV6-5 to TRBJ1-1; D unclear. V lost 5 bases and J lost 1, with 8 bases in between. CDR3 length: 13 amino acids. Looked up from germline, CDR1 is MNHEY and CDR2 is SVGAGI. CDR3 DNA sequence: TGTGCCAGCAGTCCGGTAAGGAACACTGAAGCTTTCTTT. Protein sequence: CASSPVRNTEAFF.

This sequence joins TRBV11-2 and TRBJ2-1; D possibly corresponds to TRBD2 (5 bases). This CDR3 spans 16 amino acids. In germline, CDR1 is SGHAT, CDR2 FQNNGV. V lost 3 bases, J lost 8 bases, and 20 bases lay in between. CDR3 sequence (DNA): TGTGCCAGCAGCTTTTTAGTGGGTGGAGGTATCGATGAGCAGTTCTTC. It translates to CASSFLVGGGIDEQFF.

The chain combines TRBV6-5 with TRBJ1-2; a weak D match, TRBD1 (6 bases). Between the trimmed V and J ends, which lost 6 bases and 1 base, there was a span of 15 bases. The CDR3 extends over 15 amino acids. Germline lookup yields CDR1 MNHEY and CDR2 SVGAGI. CDR3 residues: CASSKGDQNNYGYTF. The CDR3 region has the DNA TGTGCCAGCAGCAAGGGGGACCAAAATAACTATGGCTACACCTTC.

The chain uses TRBV9 and TRBJ2-1; the match to TRBD2 covers 10 bases. The V and J ends lost 4 bases and 4 bases, in that order; junction bases with no gene match: 11. Germline CDR1 and CDR2: SGDLS and YYNGEE. CDR3 size: 17 residues. For the CDR3, the DNA is TGTGCCAGCAGCCCCCGATTAGCGGGGGGCCTTTACAATGAGCAGTTCTTC. It is translated as CASSPRLAGGLYNEQFF.

The chain combines TRBV19 with TRBJ2-3, with 8 bases lining up with TRBD1. V shed 10 bases, J shed 4 bases, and the junction held 7 bases outside the gene matches. CDR1 and CDR2 (germline): LNHDA, SQIVND (reference sequence). There are 13 residues in the CDR3. The CDR3 protein is CATRTGKADTQYF. In nucleotides, the CDR3 is TGTGCCACTCGGACAGGGAAAGCAGATACGCAGTATTTT.

The chain is built from TRBV11-2 and TRBJ1-1; perhaps TRBD1 as D (5 bases). Between the trimmed V and J ends, which lost 1 base and 4 bases, there was a span of 10 bases. CDR3 length: 14 residues. The germline CDR1 and CDR2 sequences are SGHAT and FQNNGV. The CDR3 bases are TGTGCCAGCAGCTTAGGTCCAGGGTCCACTGAAGCTTTCTTT. Amino acid sequence: CASSLGPGSTEAFF.

This clone occurred once. This chain uses TRBV5-6 with TRBJ2-5; D gene ambiguous. Trimming left V 1 base short and J 2 bases short, with 6 bases between. The CDR3 has 13 amino acids. Germline CDR1 SGHDT, CDR2 YYEEEE. CDR3 in DNA: TGTGCCAGCAGCTTGCCCTTACAAGAGACCCAGTACTTC. It translates to CASSLPLQETQYF.

The rearrangement joins TRBV4-2 to TRBJ1-6; possibly TRBD1 for D (5 bases). The CDR3 has 15 residues. Trimming left V 1 base short and J 7 bases short, with 11 bases between. Germline assignment: CDR1 LGHNA and CDR2 YNFKEQ. CDR3 sequence: CASSQGSGSNSPLHF. DNA for the CDR3: TGTGCCAGCAGCCAAGGATCAGGGTCAAATTCACCCCTCCACTTT.

There are a few counts of this clone. The chain has TRBV29-1 and TRBJ1-4; D is possibly TRBD1 (6 bases). The germline V gene encodes CDR1 SQVTM and CDR2 ANQGSEA. The CDR3 spans 14 residues. V lost 7 bases to trimming and J lost 8 bases, with 20 bases between them. The chain's CDR3 is CSGNFRDTPEKLFF. The CDR3 region has the DNA TGCAGCGGAAACTTCCGGGACACACCAGAAAAACTGTTTTTT. Filled out from reference TRBV29-1 and TRBJ1-4, the complete variable domain reads SAVISQKPSRDICQRGTSLTIQCQVDSQVTMMFWYRQQPGQSLTLIATANQGSEATYESGFVIDKFPISRPNLTFSTLTVSNMSPEDSSIYLCSGNFRDTPEKLFFGSGTQLSVL.

The chain carries TRBV18 and TRBJ1-1, with 9 nucleotides matching TRBD1. Germline CDR1 is KGHSH and CDR2 is LQKENI. With V trimmed by 1 base and J by 1 base, 4 bases remained unmatched. This CDR3 region has 16 residues. The chain's CDR3 is CASSPLGQGRNTEAFF. The CDR3 DNA follows: TGTGCCAGCTCACCACTCGGACAGGGGAGGAACACTGAAGCTTTCTTT. Supplemented by reference TRBV18 and TRBJ1-1, the full variable domain reads NAGVMQNPRHLVRRRGQEARLRCSPMKGHSHVYWYRQLPEEGLKFMVYLQKENIIDESGMPKERFSAEFPKEGPSILRIQQVVRGDSAAYFCASSPLGQGRNTEAFFGQGTRLTVV.

V and J are TRBV7-3 and TRBJ1-1; unclear D gene. Germline CDR1 is SGHTA and CDR2 is FQGTGA. Trimming removed 6 bases from V and 1 base from J, with 9 bases in between. CDR3 length: 13 residues. The CDR3 DNA sequence: TGTGCCAGCAGGCTTGGAGGGAACACTGAAGCTTTCTTT. Translating it yields CASRLGGNTEAFF.

The chain is built from TRBV7-2 and TRBJ1-5; D is undetermined. Per the germline V gene, CDR1 is SGHTA and CDR2 is FQGNSA. This CDR3 spans 16 amino acids. Trimming removed 6 bases at V and 6 bases at J, with 21 bases between. CDR3 coding DNA: TGTGCCAGCAGTCCTAGGTCCAGCCCGAGGAGTCAGCCCCAGCATTTT. The encoded protein is CASSPRSSPRSQPQHF.